This note documents a single T cell receptor (beta chain) sequence. The sample is drawn from a study of STAT5B mutations in CD4+ large granular lymphocyte leukemia. Healthy controls were blood donor buffy coats. The method was immunoSEQ multiplex PCR; TCRdb's version includes in-frame clones alone and lacks a portion of them. Of around 31,000 clones in the sample, approximately 69% were seen once. Sequenced: CD4+ T cells from blood buffy coats. This receptor was identified in a human donor in good health.

This CDR3 is CASSLGHSNTEAFF. CDR3 coding DNA: TGTGCCAGCAGCTTAGGGCACTCGAACACTGAAGCTTTCTTT. The chain employs TRBV7-3 and TRBJ1-1, with D uncertain. Looked up from germline, CDR1 is SGHTA and CDR2 is FQGTGA. The CDR3 has 14 amino acids. Trimming removed 2 bases from V and 1 base from J, with 8 bases in between.